This entry lists 15 T cell receptor beta chains sequenced from one sample in a study of shared clonotypes between healthy human individuals. Naive CD8 isolation took CD45RO-negative cells positively selected for CCR7 and excluded terminally differentiated effector memory CD45RA+ cells. Produced via immunoSEQ multiplex PCR; TCRdb's table is partial and in-frame only. The data contain roughly 590,000 clones, around 95% of them singletons. Material for sequencing was naive CD8+ T cells sorted from blood. These receptors originate from a woman aged 25 to 39 in good health.

This clone was found once. The CDR3 bases are TGTGCCAGCAGCTTAGCTATGGACAGGGGATGGACCCAGTACTTC. Encoded protein: CASSLAMDRGWTQYF. The chain has TRBV5-6 and TRBJ2-5; 9 bases match TRBD1. J gave up 7 bases and V 2 bases, and 9 bases lay outside the gene matches. The CDR3 covers 15 residues. Germline V gene data show CDR1 as SGHDT and CDR2 as YYEEEE.

The rearrangement links TRBV4-2 to TRBJ2-2, with D maybe TRBD2 (5 bases). V dropped 0 bases and J dropped 3 bases, with 17 bases sitting between them. Germline V gene lookup returns CDR1 LGHNA and CDR2 YNFKEQ. The CDR3 length is 18 residues. CDR3 in DNA: TGTGCCAGCAGCCAAGATCGATCACTAGAAGTCGACACCGGGGAGCTGTTTTTT. This codes for CASSQDRSLEVDTGELFF.

This sequence joins TRBV18 and TRBJ2-2; D call uncertain. Germline V gene data show CDR1 as KGHSH and CDR2 as LQKENI. The CDR3 has 14 amino acids. Between the trimmed V and J ends, which lost 0 bases and 3 bases, there was a span of 5 bases. CDR3 sequence (DNA): TGTGCCAGCTCACCACCGTTTGACACCGGGGAGCTGTTTTTT. Protein: CASSPPFDTGELFF.

The chain recombines TRBV9 with TRBJ1-4; D might be TRBD1 (5 bases). The germline V and J ends were trimmed by 0 bases and 1 base, with 10 bases remaining between them. Germline V CDR1 and CDR2: SGDLS, YYNGEE. This CDR3 has 16 residues. The CDR3, as DNA: TGTGCCAGCAGCGTAGCAGCGCAGGGAACTAATGAAAAACTGTTTTTT. Protein: CASSVAAQGTNEKLFF.

The V gene is TRBV19, the J gene TRBJ1-2; 7 positions agree with TRBD1. Germline values: CDR1 LNHDA, CDR2 SQIVND (reference sequence). The CDR3 runs 16 residues. J lost 5 bases, V lost 7 bases, and 16 bases had no gene match. This chain's CDR3 is CASTKDRTYDYYGYTF. As DNA, the CDR3 is TGTGCCAGTACTAAGGACAGGACCTATGACTATTATGGCTACACCTTC.

This clone appeared once. The chain joins TRBV7-9 to TRBJ2-3; 9 nucleotides agree with TRBD2. The V segment lost 3 bases and the J segment 9 bases; nucleotides outside the gene matches: 10. Germline V gene lookup returns CDR1 SEHNR and CDR2 FQNEAQ (reference sequence). CDR3 length equals 15 residues. Here the CDR3 reads CASSFGGRAEGTQYF. The CDR3 region has the DNA TGTGCCAGCAGCTTTGGCGGGAGGGCCGAAGGAACGCAGTATTTT.

The CDR3 spells CASSVALRELGNEQFF. CDR3 sequence (DNA): TGTGCCAGCAGCGTAGCTTTGCGGGAGCTGGGTAATGAGCAGTTCTTC. This chain joins TRBV9 and TRBJ2-1, with 7 nucleotides matching TRBD2. Germline lookup yields CDR1 SGDLS and CDR2 YYNGEE. The CDR3 contains 16 residues. The J segment lost 7 bases and the V segment lost 0 bases, leaving 10 bases of the junction unmatched.

The count of this clone is one. This chain links TRBV4-1 with TRBJ2-1; 7 positions match TRBD2. The CDR3 covers 16 residues. Trimming at V came to 4 bases and at J to 2 bases, leaving 8 bases not matched to a gene. CDR1 and CDR2 from the germline V gene are MGHRA and YSYEKL. The CDR3 loop reads CASSLLGAGPYNEQFF. CDR3 nucleotides: TGCGCCAGCAGCCTCTTAGGAGCGGGACCCTACAATGAGCAGTTCTTC.

V usage is TRBV19 and J usage is TRBJ2-1; TRBD2 matches 8 bases. The CDR3 runs 14 residues. CDR1 and CDR2 (germline): LNHDA, SQIVND (reference sequence). The V segment lost 6 bases and the J segment 5 bases; nucleotides outside the gene matches: 6. The CDR3 DNA is TGTGCCAGTAGAACTAGCGGTGGAGACAATGAGCAGTTCTTC. Amino acid sequence: CASRTSGGDNEQFF. The whole variable domain, filled in from reference TRBV19 and TRBJ2-1, reads DGGITQSPKYLFRKEGQNVTLSCEQNLNHDAMYWYRQDPGQGLRLIYYSQIVNDFQKGDIAEGYSVSREKKESFPLTVTSAQKNPTAFYLCASRTSGGDNEQFFGPGTRLTVL.

For the CDR3, the DNA is TGTGCCAGCAGCTTAGTGTTAGCGGGAGATAATGAGCAGTTCTTC. Translating it yields CASSLVLAGDNEQFF. The V call is TRBV7-7, the J call TRBJ2-1; 9 bases are shared with TRBD2. The CDR3 loop spans 15 amino acids. V shed 1 base and J 7 bases; nucleotides not matched to a gene: 5. The germline gives CDR1 SSHAT, CDR2 FNYEAQ (reference sequence).

The chain employs TRBV5-6 and TRBJ1-2; possible D gene TRBD1, 6 bases. The germline CDR1 and CDR2 sequences are SGHDT and YYEEEE. The CDR3 spans 14 residues. V was shortened by 3 bases and J by 0 bases, with 9 bases between the two germline ends. This CDR3 is CASSWGTSNYGYTF. CDR3 DNA sequence: TGTGCCAGCAGCTGGGGGACATCTAACTATGGCTACACCTTC.

This chain connects TRBV7-9 to TRBJ1-2; no clear D. From germline, CDR1 is SEHNR and CDR2 FQNEAQ (reference sequence). The CDR3 has 15 amino acids. With 5 bases removed from V and 4 bases from J, the gap between germline ends came to 17 bases. Here the CDR3 DNA reads TGTGCCAGCAGCCACGGGTTAGACCGGCTCTATGGCTACACCTTC. Protein sequence: CASSHGLDRLYGYTF.

The chain joins TRBV2 to TRBJ2-1, with D maybe TRBD1 (5 bases). CDR3 length equals 15 residues. Per the germline V gene, CDR1 is SNHLY and CDR2 is FYNNEI. Trimming cost V 3 bases and J 4 bases, with 13 bases left between them. Here the CDR3 DNA reads TGTGCCAGCAGTGATAGTCCAGGGCCTTACAATGAGCAGTTCTTC. This translates into CASSDSPGPYNEQFF.

V gene TRBV11-2 combines with J gene TRBJ2-7; 9 bases fit TRBD1. The CDR3 totals 15 residues. Germline lookup yields CDR1 SGHAT and CDR2 FQNNGV. The trim removed 6 bases at V and 2 bases at J, leaving 8 bases unmatched. CDR3 in DNA: TGTGCCAGCAGTGTAACAGGGGGCGAGACCTACGAGCAGTACTTC. This sequence encodes CASSVTGGETYEQYF.

The chain employs TRBV4-1 and TRBJ1-5, with a weak D call TRBD1 (5 bases). Between the trimmed V and J ends, which lost 3 bases and 1 base, there was a span of 13 bases. The CDR3 consists of 16 residues. Looked up from germline, CDR1 is MGHRA and CDR2 is YSYEKL. The CDR3 DNA sequence: TGCGCCAGCAGCCACAGGCAGGGTGACAGCAATCAGCCCCAGCATTTT. As protein: CASSHRQGDSNQPQHF.